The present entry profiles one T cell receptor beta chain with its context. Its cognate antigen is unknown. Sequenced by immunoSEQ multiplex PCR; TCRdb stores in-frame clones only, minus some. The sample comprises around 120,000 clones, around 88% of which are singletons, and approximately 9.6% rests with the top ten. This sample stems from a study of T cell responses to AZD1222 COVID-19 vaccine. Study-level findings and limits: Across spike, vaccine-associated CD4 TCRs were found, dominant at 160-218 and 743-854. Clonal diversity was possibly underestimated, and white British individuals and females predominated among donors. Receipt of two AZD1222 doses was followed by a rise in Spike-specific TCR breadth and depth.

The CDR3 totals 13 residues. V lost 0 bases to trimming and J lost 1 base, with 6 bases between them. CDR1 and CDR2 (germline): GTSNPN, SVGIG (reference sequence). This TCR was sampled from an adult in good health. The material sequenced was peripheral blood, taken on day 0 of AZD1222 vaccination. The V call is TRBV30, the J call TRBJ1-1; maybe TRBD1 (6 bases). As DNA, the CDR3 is TGTGCCTGGAGTGTAGGGGGGAACACTGAAGCTTTCTTT. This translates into CAWSVGGNTEAFF.